This T cell receptor beta chain was sequenced for a study of Graves' ophthalmopathy and Graves' hyperthyroidism. Study results and limitations: Blood samples also showed most expanded thyroid clonotypes exceeding 0.001 frequency.

This clonotype was observed at least ten times. Its antigen is unidentified. The sequenced template was RNA, covering the TCR beta CDR3 region. Scientists carried out first-round RT-PCR using HTBI primers and then a second-round multiplex PCR. MiXCR was run by TCRdb on the multiplex PCR reads, yielding one entry per CDR3 protein. The data contain about 590,000 distinct CDR3 sequences, under 45% of them singletons. Patients newly diagnosed with hyperthyroidism, under 2 months' duration, were aged 18 to 65, the study reports. Diagnosis relied on clinical symptoms, serum thyroxine, TRAb, thyroid ultrasound and orbital computed tomography. CDR3 length: 12 residues. The ends were cut back, 3 bases at V and 7 bases at J, with 9 bases in the middle.

Material for sequencing was peripheral blood or thyroid tissue (not recorded which). The chain uses TRBV12-3 or TRBV12-4 and TRBJ1-2, with D maybe TRBD1 (6 bases). This clonotype was sampled from an adult man with Graves' hyperthyroidism. The CDR3 nucleotides are TGTGCCAGCAGTTTCACAGGGTCTGGCTACACCTTC. This encodes CASSFTGSGYTF.